The 14 T cell receptor beta chains in this list originate from one sample, sequenced in a study of OX40 agonist ivuxolimab in advanced cancers. The table came from immunoSEQ multiplex PCR; TCRdb's copy has only in-frame clones and leaves some out. The sample records about 80,000 clones, 94% being singletons. The sample consisted of CD4+ or CD8+ T cells sorted from blood, taken in a trial of the OX40 agonist ivuxolimab. The receptor source for this set is an adult with an advanced solid tumor such as melanoma, head and neck, liver or kidney cancer.

The J gene is TRBJ2-7, the V gene TRBV7-2; TRBD2 matches 7 bases. The CDR3 is made up of 14 amino acids. Germline CDR1 is SGHTA and CDR2 is FQGNSA. V was pared by 0 bases and J by 2 bases, with 1 base of the junction left unmatched. CDR3 region: CASSLAAGAYEQYF. In nucleotides, the CDR3 is TGTGCCAGCAGCTTAGCGGCGGGAGCCTACGAGCAGTACTTC.

The chain links TRBV28 to TRBJ2-7; a weak D match, TRBD1 (5 bases). Germline values: CDR1 MDHEN, CDR2 SYDVKM. Trimming removed 5 bases at V and 3 bases at J, with 17 bases between. The CDR3 is 15 residues long. CDR3 sequence: CASSPLAGRNYEQYF. The DNA for the CDR3 is TGTGCCAGCAGTCCTCTCGCAGGGCGCAACTACGAGCAGTACTTC.

The chain recombines TRBV2 with TRBJ2-7; 9 nucleotides align to TRBD2. The trim removed 8 bases at V and 2 bases at J, leaving 10 bases unmatched. CDR3 length: 15 amino acids. CDR1 is SNHLY and CDR2 is FYNNEI in the germline V gene. As DNA, the CDR3 is TGTGCCAGCGCCTATGGAGCGGGAGGCACCTACGAGCAGTACTTC. It encodes CASAYGAGGTYEQYF.

The rearrangement joins TRBV19 to TRBJ2-7, with D possibly being TRBD1 (5 bases). In germline, CDR1 is LNHDA, CDR2 SQIVND (reference sequence). Trimming stripped 10 bases from V and 0 bases from J, with 10 bases between. The CDR3 covers 12 residues. The CDR3 DNA follows: TGTGCCACCGGGCAGGGCTCCTACGAGCAGTACTTC. Amino acids: CATGQGSYEQYF.

This chain links TRBV5-1 with TRBJ2-2; D unresolved. Germline CDR1 and CDR2: SGHRS and YFSETQ. Between the trimmed V and J ends, which lost 1 base and 4 bases, there was a span of 8 bases. There are 14 residues in the CDR3. CDR3 nucleotide sequence: TGCGCCAGCAGCTTGAGCTCGCTCACCGGGGAGCTGTTTTTT. It codes for CASSLSSLTGELFF. The full variable domain, rest sourced from reference TRBV5-1 and TRBJ2-2, is KAGVTQTPRYLIKTRGQQVTLSCSPISGHRSVSWYQQTPGQGLQFLFEYFSETQRNKGNFPGRFSGRQFSNSRSEMNVSTLELGDSALYLCASSLSSLTGELFFGEGSRLTVL.

This clone was detected only once. V usage is TRBV5-1 and J usage is TRBJ2-7, with D uncertain. The CDR3 consists of 12 residues. CDR1 is SGHRS and CDR2 is YFSETQ in the germline V gene. Between the trimmed V and J ends, which lost 4 bases and 10 bases, there was a span of 15 bases. The CDR3 nucleotides are TGCGCCAGCAGCCCGGAAAAGCAGCCACAGTACTTC. This gives the protein CASSPEKQPQYF.

DNA for the CDR3: TGTGCCAGCAGCCCTAGCGGGGCCGCCTACGAGCAGTACTTC. This translates into CASSPSGAAYEQYF. The V gene is TRBV9, the J gene TRBJ2-7; the match to TRBD2 covers 9 bases. Looked up from germline, CDR1 is SGDLS and CDR2 is YYNGEE. With 4 bases clipped from V and 2 bases from J, the junction kept 4 bases outside the gene matches. The CDR3 extends over 14 amino acids. Looking up the rest from reference TRBV9 and TRBJ2-7 gives the full variable domain: DSGVTQTPKHLITATGQRVTLRCSPRSGDLSVYWYQQSLDQGLQFLIQYYNGEERAKGNILERFSAQQFPDLHSELNLSSLELGDSALYFCASSPSGAAYEQYFGPGTRLTVT.

The chain couples TRBV27 to TRBJ1-2; 12 bases agree with TRBD1. The trim removed 0 bases at V and 3 bases at J, leaving 2 bases unmatched. The CDR3 is made up of 16 amino acids. CDR1 and CDR2 from the germline V gene are MNHEY and SMNVEV (reference sequence). CDR3 in DNA: TGTGCCAGCAGTTTATCGGGACAGGGGGCAGACTATGGCTACACCTTC. It is translated as CASSLSGQGADYGYTF.

The J gene is TRBJ2-5, the V gene TRBV6-1; 10 bases match TRBD1. The trim removed 5 bases at V and 2 bases at J, leaving 5 bases unmatched. Per germline, CDR1 MNHNS and CDR2 SASEGT. This CDR3 region has 15 residues. The chain's CDR3 is CASSSDRGYQETQYF. CDR3 DNA sequence: TGTGCCAGCAGTTCGGACAGGGGGTATCAAGAGACCCAGTACTTC.

This clone has a single count. The chain has TRBV5-6 and TRBJ1-1; 9 bases map to TRBD1. J lost 7 bases, V lost 2 bases, and 6 bases had no gene match. The germline V gene has CDR1 SGHDT and CDR2 YYEEEE. This CDR3 contains 14 residues. CDR3 DNA sequence: TGTGCCAGCAGCTTCCCGACAGGGGGAGGTGAAGCTTTCTTT. Translation: CASSFPTGGGEAFF.

The chain links TRBV2 to TRBJ2-4, with TRBD2 matching over 8 bases. Per the germline V gene, CDR1 is SNHLY and CDR2 is FYNNEI. The CDR3 runs to 13 residues. V trimming: 9 bases; J trimming: 8 bases; junction bases outside the gene matches: 9. The CDR3 region has the DNA TGTGCCAGAGGGGGAGCGGGGGTAGACATTCAGTACTTC. This sequence encodes CARGGAGVDIQYF.

CDR3: CASSPRLVSSNEQFF. The CDR3 coding sequence is TGTGCCAGCAGCCCGCGACTAGTATCGTCGAATGAGCAGTTCTTC. J is TRBJ2-1 and V is TRBV7-9; weak D call: TRBD2 (6 bases). Germline V gives CDR1 SEHNR, CDR2 FQNEAQ (reference sequence). The CDR3 consists of 15 residues. Trimming pared 5 bases from V and 7 bases from J, leaving 18 bases between.

Within the sample, this clone is medium-sized. The chain is built from TRBV7-6 and TRBJ2-5, with D unresolved. Between the trimmed V and J ends, which lost 2 bases and 3 bases, there was a span of 13 bases. CDR1 is SGHVS and CDR2 is FNYEAQ in the germline V gene. CDR3 length equals 15 residues. CDR3 protein: CASSLFRTWEETQYF. In nucleotides, the CDR3 is TGTGCCAGCAGCTTATTCCGGACGTGGGAAGAGACCCAGTACTTC.

The chain combines TRBV4-2 with TRBJ2-7; the D is unclear. CDR3 length equals 13 residues. Germline V lookup: CDR1 LGHNA, CDR2 YNFKEQ. The V end lost 7 bases, the J end lost 2 bases, and 12 bases lay between the germline ends. CDR3 residues: CASTPALAYEQYF. The CDR3 coding sequence is TGTGCCAGCACCCCCGCCCTAGCCTACGAGCAGTACTTC.